This T cell receptor beta chain was documented in a study of blood T cell repertoires in COVID-19. In the original processing: Reference gene primers were amplified, and this amplification served to estimate nucleated cell counts. Libraries were prepared by immunoSEQ multiplex PCR; TCRdb keeps only in-frame clonotypes and omits some of them. V, J and clone size are taken as reported in that table, and D and trimming were inferred from the DNA itself. Found here are 55,000 or so clones, 70% to 90% of them singletons; the top ten hold about an eighth. CDR1 is MNHEY, CDR2 SVGAGI, per germline. Trimming cost V 8 bases and J 0 bases; bases outside gene matches: 7. The CDR3 loop spans 14 amino acids.

This chain links TRBV6-5 with TRBJ2-7, with 7 bases matching TRBD2. The sequencing sample was made of peripheral blood. The TCR comes from a human donor in a cohort sampled during active COVID-19. The CDR3 DNA follows: TGTGCCAGCGCCAGCGGGACCTTCTCCTACGAGCAGTACTTC. Translating it yields CASASGTFSYEQYF.